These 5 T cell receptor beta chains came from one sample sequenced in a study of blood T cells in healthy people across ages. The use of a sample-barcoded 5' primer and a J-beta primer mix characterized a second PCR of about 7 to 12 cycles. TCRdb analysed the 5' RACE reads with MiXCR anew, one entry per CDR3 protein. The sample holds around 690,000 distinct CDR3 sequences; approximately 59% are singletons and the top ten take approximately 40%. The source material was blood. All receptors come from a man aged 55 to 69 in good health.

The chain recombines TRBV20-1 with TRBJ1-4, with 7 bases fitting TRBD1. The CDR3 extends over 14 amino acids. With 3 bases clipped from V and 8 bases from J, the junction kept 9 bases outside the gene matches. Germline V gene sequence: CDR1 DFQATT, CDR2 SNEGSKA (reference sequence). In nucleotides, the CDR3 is TGCAGTGCTAGGGTGGACAGGTTGGCGGAAAAACTGTTTTTT. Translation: CSARVDRLAEKLFF.

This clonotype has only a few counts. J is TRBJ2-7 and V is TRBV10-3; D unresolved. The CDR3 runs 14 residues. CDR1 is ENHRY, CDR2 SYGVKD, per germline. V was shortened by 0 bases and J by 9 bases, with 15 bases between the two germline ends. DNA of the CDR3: TGTGCCATCAGTGAGTCGAGTGGGCTAGTCGCGCAGTACTTC. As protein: CAISESSGLVAQYF.

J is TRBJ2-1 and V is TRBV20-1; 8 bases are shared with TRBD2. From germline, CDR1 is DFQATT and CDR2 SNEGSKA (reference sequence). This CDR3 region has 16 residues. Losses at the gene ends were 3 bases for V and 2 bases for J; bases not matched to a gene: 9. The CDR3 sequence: CSARRGEGGTYNEQFF. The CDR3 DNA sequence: TGCAGTGCTAGGCGGGGGGAGGGGGGCACCTACAATGAGCAGTTCTTC.

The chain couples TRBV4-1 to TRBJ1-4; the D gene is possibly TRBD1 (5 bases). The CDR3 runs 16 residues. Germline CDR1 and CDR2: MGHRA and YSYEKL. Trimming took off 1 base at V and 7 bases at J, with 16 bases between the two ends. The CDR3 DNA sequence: TGCGCCAGCAGCCAAGGCTCCAGGGCTCCTGGTGAAAAACTGTTTTTT. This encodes CASSQGSRAPGEKLFF.

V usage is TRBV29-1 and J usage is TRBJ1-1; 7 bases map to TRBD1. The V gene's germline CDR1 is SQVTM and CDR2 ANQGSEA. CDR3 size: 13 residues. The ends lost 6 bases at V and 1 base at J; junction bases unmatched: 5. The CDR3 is CSVSGTANTEAFF. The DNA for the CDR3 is TGCAGCGTCTCCGGGACAGCGAACACTGAAGCTTTCTTT.